The 16 T cell receptor beta chains reported below all come from one sample, sequenced in a study of blood T cell repertoires in COVID-19. Generated by immunoSEQ multiplex PCR, the TCRdb table keeps only in-frame clones and is missing some. The table has about 260,000 clones, around nine tenths seen once. Sequenced sample: peripheral blood. These receptor sequences come from a man aged 25 to 40 with active or convalescent COVID-19.

The chain joins TRBV7-2 to TRBJ2-2, with no clear D. Germline loops: CDR1 SGHTA, CDR2 FQGNSA. CDR3 size: 12 residues. The V and J ends lost 5 bases and 4 bases respectively, with 5 bases between them. This chain's CDR3 is CASSQSTGELFF. In DNA form, the CDR3 reads TGTGCCAGCAGCCAATCCACCGGGGAGCTGTTTTTT.

This chain connects TRBV4-1 to TRBJ1-1; D perhaps matches TRBD1 (5 bases). Germline V gene lookup returns CDR1 MGHRA and CDR2 YSYEKL. Trimming removed 5 bases at V and 1 base at J, with 11 bases between. The CDR3 has 14 amino acids. In DNA, the CDR3 is TGCGCCAGCAGCACGACAGAAGGGAACACTGAAGCTTTCTTT. Translating it yields CASSTTEGNTEAFF.

This clone was detected only a few times. The chain is built from TRBV5-6 and TRBJ2-5; 9 nucleotides agree with TRBD2. Germline values: CDR1 SGHDT, CDR2 YYEEEE. With 0 bases clipped from V and 4 bases from J, the junction kept 13 bases outside the gene matches. The CDR3 runs 18 residues. Here the CDR3 DNA reads TGTGCCAGCAGCTTGGGACTAGCGGTGCCGTCGTTTGTAGAGACCCAGTACTTC. It specifies CASSLGLAVPSFVETQYF.

The chain recombines TRBV4-2 with TRBJ1-1, with a possible D match to TRBD1 (6 bases). There are 19 residues in the CDR3. Trimming left V 0 bases short and J 3 bases short, with 23 bases between. Germline CDR1 LGHNA, CDR2 YNFKEQ. CDR3 DNA: TGTGCCAGCAGCCAAGATCAGTTTATCCGGACAGCATCGTACACTGAAGCTTTCTTT. Translated, it gives CASSQDQFIRTASYTEAFF.

V is TRBV6-5 and J is TRBJ1-1; 11 bases align to TRBD1. The J segment lost 5 bases and the V segment lost 7 bases, leaving 9 bases of the junction unmatched. The CDR3 runs to 15 residues. Germline CDR1 reads MNHEY; CDR2 reads SVGAGI. CDR3 protein: CASNLGQGALTEAFF. The CDR3 DNA is TGTGCCAGCAATCTAGGACAGGGGGCGCTAACTGAAGCTTTCTTT.

The chain uses TRBV6-2 or TRBV6-3 and TRBJ1-5; D call uncertain. Germline loops: CDR1 MNHEY, CDR2 SVGEGT. V gave up 3 bases and J gave up 4 bases, with 4 bases separating them. The CDR3 runs 12 residues. The CDR3 coding sequence is TGTGCCAGCAGTTATTATAATCAGCCCCAGCATTTT. It encodes CASSYYNQPQHF.

The CDR3 sequence: CASSPTGGLTEAFF. The CDR3 DNA sequence: TGTGCCAGCAGTCCCACAGGGGGTTTAACTGAAGCTTTCTTT. This rearrangement joins TRBV6-2 or TRBV6-3 to TRBJ1-1; 8 bases line up with TRBD1. The V gene end was trimmed by 5 bases and the J gene end by 5 bases; junction bases not matched to a gene: 7. Germline values: CDR1 MNHEY, CDR2 SVGEGT. The CDR3 loop spans 14 amino acids.

This sequence joins TRBV5-4 and TRBJ1-4; weak D call: TRBD1 (5 bases). In germline, CDR1 is SGHNT, CDR2 YYREEE (reference sequence). The CDR3 has 13 amino acids. Trimming shortened V by 1 base and J by 8 bases, and 9 bases separated the two germline ends. CDR3 amino acids: CASSLQGGEKLFF. The CDR3 nucleotides read TGTGCCAGCAGCTTGCAGGGTGGGGAAAAACTGTTTTTT.

This clone came up once. This chain connects TRBV4-3 to TRBJ2-3; TRBD2 matches 8 bases. In germline, CDR1 is LGHNA, CDR2 YSLEER. Losses at the gene ends were 0 bases for V and 0 bases for J; bases not matched to a gene: 5. The CDR3 consists of 17 residues. This CDR3 reads CASSQDGSGGSTDTQYF. The DNA for the CDR3 is TGCGCCAGCAGCCAAGATGGGTCGGGGGGGAGCACAGATACGCAGTATTTT.

The chain couples TRBV9 to TRBJ1-1; D remains ambiguous. The V gene's germline CDR1 is SGDLS and CDR2 YYNGEE. The CDR3 totals 13 residues. Trimming stripped 3 bases from V and 6 bases from J, with 12 bases between. The CDR3, as DNA: TGTGCCAGCAGCGCCGGAGGTCTGTCTGAAGCTTTCTTT. Protein product: CASSAGGLSEAFF.

The DNA for the CDR3 is TGTGCCAGCACCCGGGACATGCATGAGCAGTTCTTC. Its protein product is CASTRDMHEQFF. The gene calls are TRBV6-5 and TRBJ2-1; perhaps TRBD1 as D (6 bases). Trimming removed 7 bases at V and 8 bases at J, with 12 bases between. Germline V gene lookup returns CDR1 MNHEY and CDR2 SVGAGI. The CDR3 consists of 12 residues.

V and J are TRBV7-2 and TRBJ2-3; tentatively, D is TRBD2 (7 bases). CDR3 length: 16 amino acids. The V gene's germline CDR1 is SGHTA and CDR2 FQGNSA. Trimming cost V 0 bases and J 2 bases, with 12 bases left between them. The CDR3 protein is CASSLAPGGFTDTQYF. CDR3 bases: TGTGCCAGCAGCTTAGCGCCGGGGGGCTTCACAGATACGCAGTATTTT.

Comments on this clone: The junction differs from germline at one of its ends, possibly a read error. This chain links TRBV7-2 with TRBJ2-7; 7 bases fit TRBD1. Per germline, CDR1 SGHTA and CDR2 FQGNSA. CDR3 size: 14 residues. CDR3 nucleotides: TGTGTCAGCAGCTTAGAGACAGGGCCCCACGAGCAGTACTTC. Protein: CVSSLETGPHEQYF.

The J gene is TRBJ1-3, the V gene TRBV7-6; 7 bases fit TRBD1. Germline values: CDR1 SGHVS, CDR2 FNYEAQ. The CDR3 covers 16 residues. The trim removed 3 bases at V and 8 bases at J, leaving 13 bases unmatched. The DNA for the CDR3 is TGTGCCAGCAGCTTCCAGCCCCGGGACAGTCGGGACACCATATATTTT. Its protein product is CASSFQPRDSRDTIYF.

The V call is TRBV18, the J call TRBJ2-2; TRBD1 is a possible D gene (6 bases). The V and J ends lost 5 bases and 4 bases respectively, with 23 bases between them. CDR3 size: 18 residues. Germline V gene lookup returns CDR1 KGHSH and CDR2 LQKENI. The CDR3 DNA follows: TGTGCCAGCTCATCAGCTCCTTCGGGACAAATAATCACCGGGGAGCTGTTTTTT. Its protein product is CASSSAPSGQIITGELFF.

The chain joins TRBV9 to TRBJ2-7; 10 bases match TRBD2. The CDR3 is made up of 17 amino acids. The germline gives CDR1 SGDLS, CDR2 YYNGEE. Trimming cost V 3 bases and J 3 bases; bases outside gene matches: 12. CDR3 sequence: CASSADVLAGSGYEQYF. CDR3 in DNA: TGTGCCAGCAGCGCCGATGTACTAGCGGGGTCTGGCTACGAGCAGTACTTC. The entire variable domain, with the rest obtained from reference TRBV9 and TRBJ2-7, is as follows: DSGVTQTPKHLITATGQRVTLRCSPRSGDLSVYWYQQSLDQGLQFLIQYYNGEERAKGNILERFSAQQFPDLHSELNLSSLELGDSALYFCASSADVLAGSGYEQYFGPGTRLTVT.